This T cell receptor (beta chain) was recovered during a study of cytomegalovirus exposure and HLA in healthy donors (dated by TCRdb to 2016 to 2017). Study-wide context: A later analysis indicated that the roughly 120 validation repertoires were generated on the platform also employed for the 700 or so repertoires of the first cohort. The study aimed to test whether cataloging public T cell receptors could reveal signatures of past pathogen exposure. A separate validation cohort of roughly 110 different subjects was used in addition to the approximately 610-subject first cohort. High-throughput TCR immunosequencing, statistical association of individual TCRs with disease status, and machine learning were combined to predict cytomegalovirus infection status. Results and caveats for the whole study, not just this receptor: According to the authors, the approach could potentially be generalized to other disease states and immunological phenotypes. The validation cohort had no HLA typing available for a later analysis, so co-occurrence within that cohort was assessed over all 120 or so repertoires. Most TCR sequences were observed very rarely across donors, whereas some public TCRs were present in many individuals. In the study, 164 TCR beta chains were listed as associated with cytomegalovirus. In a later analysis, TCRs clustered in the first cohort were found to also tend to co-occur in the 120 validation repertoires, with 85% to 95% of cluster scores above 0. Three of the identified cytomegalovirus-associated TCR beta chains were confirmed in vitro to be specific for cytomegalovirus antigens. The classifier was reported to diagnose cytomegalovirus status with high specificity and sensitivity in both the original cohort and the validation cohort.

The CDR3, cysteine through phenylalanine, is 15 amino acids long. Of all the DNA, just the CDR3 is kept, 45 bases in frame from base 1. CDR1 SGHTA and CDR2 FQGNSA are derived from the germline V gene. Trimming at the junction amounts to 1 base on V and 2 bases on J, and the germline ends lie 10 bases apart. Donors formed part of the validation cohort, which comprised 120 subjects and was distinct from the first cohort of several hundred subjects. This clone was counted between two and nine times. Its binding antigen is unknown. No base quality values were provided; no much bigger clone lies one nucleotide off. The library was made by the immunoSEQ multiplex PCR assay. In the original analysis: To diagnose cytomegalovirus status from the catalog of TCR beta chain sequences, a statistical classification framework was built. TCRdb retrieved this table from immuneACCESS and kept in-frame rearrangements only. Not all clones are present; in checked studies, unresolved V genes account for under half, and no reason is known for the remainder. Clone size and the V and J calls come from that table; the DNA yielded D and trimming. Across this sample there are under 150,000 clones, with over 75% seen only once. The top ten hold about 6.9% of the sample.

This clonotype was sampled from a woman aged 18-29 years in good health and CMV-seropositive. The sequencing input was PBMCs. Recombination connected TRBV7-2 to TRBJ2-3; matching of 5 bases hints at TRBD2 as the D gene. The bases read TGTGCCAGCAGCTTAGTGGCGGGCTACACAGATACGCAGTATTTT. Its product reads: CASSLVAGYTDTQYF.